One TCR beta chain is described in this entry. Its cognate antigen is unknown. The junction shows a germline mismatch at one end, possibly a read error. These data come from a study of shared clonotypes between healthy human individuals. Notes on the study in general: Sharing of clonotypes among donors was expected to vary with sequencing depth.

Authors' analysis steps: ImmunoSEQ output held junction-only sequences without quality scores, so filtering differed. Generated by immunoSEQ multiplex PCR, the TCRdb table keeps only in-frame clones and is missing some. Clonal size and the V and J genes are those of that table, whereas D and trimming came from the DNA. The sample carries 1 million to 1.2 million clones, approximately 77% recorded once. Sequenced material: memory CD4+ T cells from PBMCs. Sample subset: CD45RA-negative fraction. This TCR was recovered from a man aged 18 to 30 in good health. Some clones in this sample may be carry-over from other donors' samples.

The CDR3 DNA reads TGTGCCAGCAGAGAAGGACCGGACCCACGGGATACGCAGTATTTT. Translation gives CASREGPDPRDTQYF. The rearrangement links TRBV6-1 to TRBJ2-3; D remains unclear. Germline V CDR1 and CDR2: MNHNS, SASEGT. The CDR3 is 15 amino acids.